The clone carrying this TCR beta chain came up a few times. The sample originates from a study of T cells in Graves' hyperthyroidism and ophthalmopathy. Patients showing uncontrolled infection, other autoimmune disease, pregnancy or lactation were ineligible. Amplification targeted TCR beta CDR3 regions from RNA transcripts. HTBI primers were the set used in a first-round RT-PCR of the TCR CDR3. Using its own MiXCR run on the multiplex PCR reads, TCRdb lists one record per CDR3 protein. The sample lists about 360,000 distinct CDR3 sequences, roughly 13% occurring once. The source of this sequence is a man aged 25-45 years with Graves' hyperthyroidism that later progressed to Graves' ophthalmopathy. The source material was blood.

In DNA form, the CDR3 reads TGTGCCACTCGTCATCTAGGGGATGGCAATCAGCCCCAGCATTTT. Translated, it gives CATRHLGDGNQPQHF. The chain recombines TRBV19 with TRBJ1-5; D is perhaps TRBD1 (5 bases). With 10 bases removed from V and 2 bases from J, the gap between germline ends came to 18 bases. Per the germline V gene, CDR1 is LNHDA and CDR2 is SQIVND (reference sequence). This CDR3 is built from 15 residues.